This T cell receptor (beta chain) came from a study of cytomegalovirus exposure and HLA in healthy donors. Primers: 60 Vbeta forward and 13 Jbeta reverse. This table comes from immunoSEQ multiplex PCR, and its TCRdb copy is limited to in-frame clones, with some not included. The sample consists of 90,000 to 150,000 clones, 63% of them appearing once. The germline gives CDR1 MGHRA, CDR2 YSYEKL. Losses at the gene ends were 1 base for V and 4 bases for J; bases not matched to a gene: 20. The CDR3 sequence is 20 residues long. Overall study results and limits: In an earlier analysis, in approximately 570 donors, most V segments appeared productive either ~87% or ~30% of the time. Some V segments (TRBV6-2 and TRBV6-3 among them) were excluded as indistinguishable. A later analysis showed TCR association rates differing by HLA locus, peaking at DRB1 and lowest at HLA-C. An apparent linkage of common viral pathogens to several of the most significant clusters emerged in a later analysis.

To note about this clone: Its cognate antigen is unknown.

The chain recombines TRBV4-1 with TRBJ1-2; 8 positions match TRBD1. The sample consisted of PBMCs. The source of this sequence is a man aged 35-49 years in good health and CMV-seropositive. CDR3 DNA sequence: TGCGCCAGCAGCCAAGTGTTAGGACAGGGCCCCCGATCTTCCTTCTATGGCTACACCTTC. It codes for CASSQVLGQGPRSSFYGYTF.